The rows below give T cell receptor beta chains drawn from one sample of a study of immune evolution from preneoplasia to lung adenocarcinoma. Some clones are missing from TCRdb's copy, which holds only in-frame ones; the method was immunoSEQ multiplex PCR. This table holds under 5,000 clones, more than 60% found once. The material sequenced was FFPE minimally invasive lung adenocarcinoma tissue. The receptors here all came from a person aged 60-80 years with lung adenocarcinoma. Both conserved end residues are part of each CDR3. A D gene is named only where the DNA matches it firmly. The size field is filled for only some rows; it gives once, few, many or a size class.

CASSYDSGLETQYF TGTGCCAGCAGTTACGATAGCGGCCTAGAGACCCAGTACTTC TRBJ2-5 few NA TRBV6-6
CASSEVQGDGEQYF TGTGCCAGCAGTGAAGTACAGGGGGATGGGGAGCAGTACTTC TRBJ2-7 NA TRBD1 TRBV6-1
CATSRDQSRAGNTIYF TGTGCCACCAGCAGAGATCAGTCCAGGGCTGGAAACACCATATATTTT TRBJ1-3 NA NA TRBV15
CAWGPSGPLYEQYF TGTGCCTGGGGCCCTAGCGGCCCCCTCTACGAGCAGTACTTC TRBJ2-7 NA TRBD2 TRBV30
CASSWLLAESYEQYF TGTGCCAGCAGTTGGTTACTAGCGGAGTCCTACGAGCAGTACTTC TRBJ2-7 NA TRBD2 TRBV6-1
CASSARGYSEQFF TGTGCCAGCAGTGCACGGGGGTACAGTGAGCAGTTCTTC TRBJ2-1 NA NA TRBV2
CATSRVQGSGDETQYF TGTGCCACCAGCAGAGTTCAGGGGAGCGGTGACGAGACCCAGTACTTC TRBJ2-5 NA NA TRBV15
CASSLLAGGDTQYF TGTGCCAGCAGTTTACTAGCGGGAGGAGATACGCAGTATTTT TRBJ2-3 large TRBD2 TRBV28
CASSRFPDFNEKLFF TGTGCCAGCAGCAGATTTCCCGATTTTAATGAAAAACTGTTTTTT TRBJ1-4 NA NA TRBV5-4
CASSDWGTYNEQFF TGTGCCAGCAGTGATTGGGGGACCTACAATGAGCAGTTCTTC TRBJ2-1 few NA TRBV2
CASRRGAVNTEAFF TGTGCCAGCAGGCGGGGGGCAGTCAACACTGAAGCTTTCTTT TRBJ1-1 NA NA TRBV6-1
CASSPEGQGAQPQHF TGTGCCAGTAGTCCAGAGGGACAGGGCGCTCAGCCCCAGCATTTT TRBJ1-5 NA TRBD1 TRBV19
CASSPDRASYEQYF TGTGCCAGCAGCCCGGACAGGGCTTCCTACGAGCAGTACTTC TRBJ2-7 NA TRBD1 TRBV5-6
CASSWPADTGTEETQYF TGTGCCAGCAGCTGGCCAGCGGATACCGGGACAGAAGAGACCCAGTACTTC TRBJ2-5 NA TRBD1 TRBV11-2
CAWSTGVDGYTF TGTGCCTGGAGTACGGGGGTAGATGGCTACACCTTC TRBJ1-2 NA NA TRBV30
CASSSTAPGNYGYTF TGTGCCAGCAGCTCCACAGCGCCCGGAAACTATGGCTACACCTTC TRBJ1-2 NA NA TRBV7-9
CAWGSSGANVLTF TGTGCCTGGGGGAGCTCTGGGGCCAACGTCCTGACTTTC TRBJ2-6 NA NA TRBV30
CASSAGGDRNYGYTF TGTGCCAGCAGCGCTGGAGGGGACAGAAACTATGGCTACACCTTC TRBJ1-2 NA TRBD1 TRBV9
CASSPGKTNYGYTF TGTGCCAGCTCACCGGGGAAGACGAACTATGGCTACACCTTC TRBJ1-2 NA NA TRBV18
CAISDLAGTYEQYF TGTGCCATCAGTGATTTAGCGGGGACCTACGAGCAGTACTTC TRBJ2-7 NA TRBD2 TRBV10-3
CASSYGGPTLAEAFF TGTGCCAGCAGTTATGGGGGGCCCACCCTCGCTGAAGCTTTCTTT TRBJ1-1 NA NA TRBV6-5
CASSLGGSSNEQFF TGCGCCAGCAGCTTAGGCGGGAGCTCCAATGAGCAGTTCTTC TRBJ2-1 NA TRBD2 TRBV5-1
CASSFFRTSGREYEQYF TGTGCCAGCAGCTTTTTTCGGACTAGCGGGAGGGAATACGAGCAGTACTTC TRBJ2-7 NA TRBD2 TRBV7-9
CASSSGTSGRASGYEQFF TGCGCCAGCAGCTCCGGGACTAGCGGGAGGGCCTCGGGCTATGAGCAGTTCTTC TRBJ2-1 once TRBD2 TRBV10-1
CASSLYDEQFF TGTGCCAGCAGTTTATACGATGAGCAGTTCTTC TRBJ2-1 NA NA TRBV27
CASSLRRPYETQYF TGTGCCAGCAGTCTTAGGAGACCGTATGAGACCCAGTACTTC TRBJ2-5 NA NA TRBV28
CASSLGYNEQFF TGTGCCAGCAGTTTAGGCTACAATGAGCAGTTCTTC TRBJ2-1 few NA TRBV28
CASSLGGRQGYTF TGTGCCAGCAGCTTGGGGGGCCGCCAGGGCTACACCTTC TRBJ1-2 NA NA TRBV11-2
CASSPRRGSYEQYF TGTGCCAGCAGCCCTCGGCGGGGCTCCTACGAGCAGTACTTC TRBJ2-7 NA NA TRBV5-4